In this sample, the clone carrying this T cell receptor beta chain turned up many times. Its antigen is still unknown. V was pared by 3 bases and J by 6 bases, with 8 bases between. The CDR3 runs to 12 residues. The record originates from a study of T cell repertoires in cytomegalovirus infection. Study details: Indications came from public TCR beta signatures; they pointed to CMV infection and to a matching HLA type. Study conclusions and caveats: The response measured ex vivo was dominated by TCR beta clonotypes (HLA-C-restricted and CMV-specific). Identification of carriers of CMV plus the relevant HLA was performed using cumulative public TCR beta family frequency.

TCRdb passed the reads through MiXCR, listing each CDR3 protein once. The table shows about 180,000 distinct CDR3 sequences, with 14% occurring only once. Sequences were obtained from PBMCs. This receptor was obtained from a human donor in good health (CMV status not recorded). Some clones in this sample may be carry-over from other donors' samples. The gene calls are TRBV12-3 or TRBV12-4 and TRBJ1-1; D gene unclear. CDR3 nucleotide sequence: TGTGCCAGCAGTTTGACAACCGCTGAAGCTTTCTTT. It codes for CASSLTTAEAFF.